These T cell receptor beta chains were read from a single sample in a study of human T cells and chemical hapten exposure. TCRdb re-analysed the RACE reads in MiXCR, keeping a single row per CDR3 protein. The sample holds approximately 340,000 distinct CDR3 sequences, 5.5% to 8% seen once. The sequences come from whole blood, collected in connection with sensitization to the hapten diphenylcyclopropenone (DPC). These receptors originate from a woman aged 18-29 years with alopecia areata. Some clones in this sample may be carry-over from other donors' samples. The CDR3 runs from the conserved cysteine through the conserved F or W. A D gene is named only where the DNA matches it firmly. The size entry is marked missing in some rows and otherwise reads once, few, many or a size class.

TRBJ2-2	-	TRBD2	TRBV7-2	TGTGCCAGCAGCATGGGACTAGCCAACACCGGGGAGCTGTTTTTT	CASSMGLANTGELFF
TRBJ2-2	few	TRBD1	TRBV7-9	TGTGCCAGCAGCTTTTCCCGGACAGGCACCAAGAACACCGGGGAGCTGTTTTTT	CASSFSRTGTKNTGELFF
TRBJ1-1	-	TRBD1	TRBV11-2	TGTGCCAGCAGCCCGGGACAGCCAGGGGGTACTGAAGCTTTCTTT	CASSPGQPGGTEAFF
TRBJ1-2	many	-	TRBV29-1	TGCAGCGTTGAAGATTACCCAAGCATCTATGGCTACACCTTC	CSVEDYPSIYGYTF
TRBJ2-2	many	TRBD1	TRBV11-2	TGTGCCAGCAGCTTAGGTTTACAGGGGTTCACCGGGGAGCTGTTTTTT	CASSLGLQGFTGELFF
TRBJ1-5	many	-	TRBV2	TGTGCCAGCAGTGATTATAGCAATCAGCCCCAGCATTTT	CASSDYSNQPQHF
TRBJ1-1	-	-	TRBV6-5	TGTGCCAGCAGTTATAATCATCGGACCTACACTGAAGCTTTCTTT	CASSYNHRTYTEAFF
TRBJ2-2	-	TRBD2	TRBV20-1	TGCAGTGCCAAACGGGGGACTACCTTGAACACCGGGGAGCTGTTTTTT	CSAKRGTTLNTGELFF
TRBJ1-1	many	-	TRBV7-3	TGTGCCAGCAGTTCGGGGGCTGACACTGAAGCTTTCTTT	CASSSGADTEAFF
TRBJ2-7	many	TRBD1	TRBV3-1	TGTGCCAGCAGTCGGACAGGGGGCGCGGGGGAGCAGTACTTC	CASSRTGGAGEQYF
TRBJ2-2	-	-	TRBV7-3	TGTGCCAGCAGCCCTACATCGAACACCGGGGAGCTGTTTTTT	CASSPTSNTGELFF
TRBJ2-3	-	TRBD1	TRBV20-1	TGCAGTGCCAACGACCGGCTGACTTACCGGGACAGGGTGGCGGATACGCAGTATTTT	CSANDRLTYRDRVADTQYF
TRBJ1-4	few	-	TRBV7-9	TGTGCCAGCAGCTCCTACCCTCTTGGACAGCTCTCTAATGAAAAACTGTTTTTT	CASSSYPLGQLSNEKLFF
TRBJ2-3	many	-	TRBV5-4	TGTGCCAGCAGCGTGACCGGGGTGGGGTCAGATACGCAGTATTTT	CASSVTGVGSDTQYF
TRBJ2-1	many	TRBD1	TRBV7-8	TGTGCCAGCAGCTTGATTCTTCGGGACAGTAGATACAATGAGCAGTTCTTC	CASSLILRDSRYNEQFF
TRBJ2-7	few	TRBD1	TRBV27	TGTGCCAGCAGCAGGGACAGGGGGGACGAGCAGTACTTC	CASSRDRGDEQYF
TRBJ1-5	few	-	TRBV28	TGTGCCAGCAGACCCAGAATCACTACCCCTACGGGACAGCCCCAGCATTTT	CASRPRITTPTGQPQHF
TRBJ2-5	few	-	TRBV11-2	TGTGCCAGCAGCTTAGGCCGGCCAGCGGGTGGGGAGACCCAGTACTTC	CASSLGRPAGGETQYF
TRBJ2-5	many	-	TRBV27	TGTGCCAGCAGTTCGCCGGTGGCCCAGTACTTC	CASSSPVAQYF
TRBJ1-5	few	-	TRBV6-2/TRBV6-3	TGTGCCAGCAGCTGGGCGGGGCAGCCCCAGCATTTT	CASSWAGQPQHF
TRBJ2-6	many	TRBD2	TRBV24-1	TGTGCCACCAGTGATTTTCGAAGCCGGGGGGACTCTGGGGCCAACGTCCTGACTTTC	CATSDFRSRGDSGANVLTF
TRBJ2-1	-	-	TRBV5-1	TGCGCCAGCAGCTTGACATCGGCGAATGAGCAGTTCTTC	CASSLTSANEQFF
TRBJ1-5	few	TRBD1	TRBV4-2	TGTGCCAGCAGCCAACTAACAGGGGGCGGTTATCAGCCCCAGCATTTT	CASSQLTGGGYQPQHF
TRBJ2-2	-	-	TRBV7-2	TGTGCCAGCAGCTTGATTGCACAAGCCGAAACCGGGGAGCTGTTTTTT	CASSLIAQAETGELFF
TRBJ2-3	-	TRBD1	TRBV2	TGTGCCAGCAGAGAAGACAGGGGGGATACGCAGTATTTT	CASREDRGDTQYF
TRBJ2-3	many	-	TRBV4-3	TGCGCCAGCAGCCCGACCCGAGGGGCCCTCACAGATACGCAGTATTTT	CASSPTRGALTDTQYF
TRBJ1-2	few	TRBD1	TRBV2	TGTGCCAGCAGTGAAGCGCTGGAGACAGGGAACTATGGCTACACCTTC	CASSEALETGNYGYTF
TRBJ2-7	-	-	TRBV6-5	TGTGCCAGCAGTTACACATACGACACCGCCTACTACGAGCAGTACTTC	CASSYTYDTAYYEQYF
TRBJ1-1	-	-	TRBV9	TGTGCCAGCAGCGTAGCGTCGGGGAACATGAACACTGAAGCTTTCTTT	CASSVASGNMNTEAFF